Listed below are T cell receptor beta chains from one sample, sequenced in a study of tissue T cells after allogeneic stem cell transplantation. The data were produced by immunoSEQ multiplex PCR, yet TCRdb's version contains in-frame clones alone and is incomplete. The sample carries roughly 25,000 clones, more than 60% recorded once. Material: tissue from the ileum, obtained at autopsy. Receptors were obtained from an older female donor with lung cancer. Both conserved end residues are part of each CDR3.

cdr3_aa	v_call	j_call
CASSLDSRDEQFF	TRBV5-1	TRBJ2-1
CASRFTRQNTEAFF	TRBV6-6	TRBJ1-1
CASCPRPVGAGGVNYGYTF	TRBV7-6	TRBJ1-2
CTIILVTLNYGYTF	TRBV1	TRBJ1-2
CASSFSRDNNEQFF	TRBV5-1	TRBJ2-1
CASSQETASGAQNTQYF	TRBV4-1	TRBJ2-3
CASTLAIEAFF	TRBV12-3/TRBV12-4	TRBJ1-1
CASTRTGDDGYTF	TRBV7-2	TRBJ1-2
CASSQAPSRGDLNTEAFF	TRBV3-1/TRBV3-2	TRBJ1-1
CASSLELHYNEQFF	TRBV7-2	TRBJ2-1
CSVGPSSYEQYF	TRBV29-1	TRBJ2-7
CASSQDMDRGRGIFREKLFF	TRBV4-3	TRBJ1-4
CAWISGTATYEQYF	TRBV30	TRBJ2-7
CASSSGTGTDTQYF	TRBV6-5	TRBJ2-3
CASRLKTGPNYGYTF	TRBV6-5	TRBJ1-2
CASRGSTDTQYF	TRBV6-5	TRBJ2-3
CASSRTGGNQPQHF	TRBV11-2	TRBJ1-5
CASSRDRSSYNSPLHF	TRBV18	TRBJ1-6
CASSQSPTHSPGELFF	TRBV3-1/TRBV3-2	TRBJ2-2
CASSQLGTGDGYTF	TRBV18	TRBJ1-2
CASSQAIGYTETQYF	TRBV4-2	TRBJ2-5
CATSRGDGNSPLHF	TRBV15	TRBJ1-6
CASSRSRGLSGANVLTF	TRBV2	TRBJ2-6
CASSTPNQPQHF	TRBV10-2	TRBJ1-5
CASSLGGISEAFF	TRBV7-2	TRBJ1-1
CASSSGTHTDTQYF	TRBV7-9	TRBJ2-3
CAISESSGHKNTEAFF	TRBV10-3	TRBJ1-1
CASSQVGVDETQYF	TRBV4-2	TRBJ2-5
CASSLRQGGTYSPLHF	TRBV5-1	TRBJ1-6
CASSTDRTNEKLFF	TRBV19	TRBJ1-4
CASGRDSARYGYTF	TRBV12-5	TRBJ1-2
CASNQGRDTQYF	TRBV5-8	TRBJ2-3
CASSEGARGGNTIYF	TRBV9	TRBJ1-3
CASSLTDRKTYEQYF	TRBV4-1	TRBJ2-7
CASSPGLSQRYQFF	TRBV3-1/TRBV3-2	TRBJ2-1
CASSLGTSSSYNEQFF	TRBV5-6	TRBJ2-1
CASSPGLADSSYEQYF	TRBV4-3	TRBJ2-7
CASTSGDGGNQPQHF	TRBV19	TRBJ1-5
CAWSVRFRATDTQYF	TRBV30	TRBJ2-3
CASSLASGTGGFGYTF	TRBV14	TRBJ1-2
CASSHQGNTEAFF	TRBV5-1	TRBJ1-1
CASSIRDRRSGYTF	TRBV6-6	TRBJ1-2
CASESSVRGQPQHF	TRBV2	TRBJ1-5
CASSLSAHSNQPQHF	TRBV6-5	TRBJ1-5
CASSLGAHLSGNTIYF	TRBV4-3	TRBJ1-3
CASSESGRGRFNQPQHF	TRBV6-1	TRBJ1-5
CASSLVGREWGDEQYF	TRBV5-1	TRBJ2-7
CASSLLWGANQPQHF	TRBV11-2	TRBJ1-5
CASSVNPGLAGFINEQFF	TRBV5-1	TRBJ2-1
CASSWTSGRASETQYF	TRBV5-1	TRBJ2-5
CSAVGDLTKETQYF	TRBV29-1	TRBJ2-5
CASSSRRAYEQYF	TRBV7-2	TRBJ2-7
CASSLAASSYNEQFF	TRBV7-8	TRBJ2-1
CASSFPGQTQYF	TRBV7-8	TRBJ2-5